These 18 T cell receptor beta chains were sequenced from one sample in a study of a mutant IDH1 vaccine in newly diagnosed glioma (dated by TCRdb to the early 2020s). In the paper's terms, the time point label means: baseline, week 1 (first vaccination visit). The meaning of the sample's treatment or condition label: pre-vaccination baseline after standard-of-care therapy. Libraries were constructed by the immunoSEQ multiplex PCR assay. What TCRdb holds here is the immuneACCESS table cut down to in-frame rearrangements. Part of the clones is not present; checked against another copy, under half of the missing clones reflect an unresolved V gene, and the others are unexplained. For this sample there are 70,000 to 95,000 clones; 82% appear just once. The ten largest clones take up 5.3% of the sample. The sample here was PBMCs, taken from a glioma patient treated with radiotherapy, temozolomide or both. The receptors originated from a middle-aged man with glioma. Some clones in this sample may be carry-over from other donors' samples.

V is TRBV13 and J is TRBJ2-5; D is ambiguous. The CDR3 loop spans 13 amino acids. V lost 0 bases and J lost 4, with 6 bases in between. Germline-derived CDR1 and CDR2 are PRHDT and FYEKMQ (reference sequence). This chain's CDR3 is CASSLGSPETQYF. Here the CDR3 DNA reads TGTGCCAGCAGCTTAGGTAGCCCAGAGACCCAGTACTTC.

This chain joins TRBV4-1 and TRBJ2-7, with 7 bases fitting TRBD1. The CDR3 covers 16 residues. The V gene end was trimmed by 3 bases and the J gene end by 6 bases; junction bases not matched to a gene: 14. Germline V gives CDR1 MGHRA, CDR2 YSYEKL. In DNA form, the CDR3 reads TGCGCCAGCAGCCAGCGAGTGGGACAGCTATTTCCCGAGCAGTACTTC. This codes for CASSQRVGQLFPEQYF.

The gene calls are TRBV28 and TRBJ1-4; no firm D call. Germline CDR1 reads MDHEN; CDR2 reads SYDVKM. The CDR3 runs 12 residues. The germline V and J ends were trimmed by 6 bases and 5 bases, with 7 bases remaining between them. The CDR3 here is CASSLLNEKLFF. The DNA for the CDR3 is TGTGCCAGCAGCCTTCTAAATGAAAAACTGTTTTTT.

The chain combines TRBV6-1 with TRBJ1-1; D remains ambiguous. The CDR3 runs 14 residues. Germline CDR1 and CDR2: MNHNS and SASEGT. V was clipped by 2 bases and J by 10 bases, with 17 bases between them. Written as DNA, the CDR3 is TGTGCCAGCAGTGAAAAAGGGCAGGAAAGGTTAGCTTTCTTT. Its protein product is CASSEKGQERLAFF.

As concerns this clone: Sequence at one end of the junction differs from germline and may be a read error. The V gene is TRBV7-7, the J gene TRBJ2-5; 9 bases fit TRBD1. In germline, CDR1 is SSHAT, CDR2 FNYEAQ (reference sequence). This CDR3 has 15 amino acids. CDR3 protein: CASSLGQGTQETQYF. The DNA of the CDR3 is TGTGCTAGCAGCCTCGGACAGGGGACACAAGAGACCCAGTACTTC.

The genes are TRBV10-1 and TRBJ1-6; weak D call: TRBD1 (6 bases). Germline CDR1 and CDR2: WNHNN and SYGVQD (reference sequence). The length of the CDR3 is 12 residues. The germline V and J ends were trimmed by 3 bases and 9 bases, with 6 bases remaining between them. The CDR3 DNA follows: TGCGCCAGCAGTGAAGGGGGTTCACCCCTCCACTTT. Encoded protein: CASSEGGSPLHF.

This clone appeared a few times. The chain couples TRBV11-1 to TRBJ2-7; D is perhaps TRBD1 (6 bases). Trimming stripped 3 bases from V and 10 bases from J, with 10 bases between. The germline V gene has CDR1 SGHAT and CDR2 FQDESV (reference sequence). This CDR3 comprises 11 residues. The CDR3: CASSLGQAQYF. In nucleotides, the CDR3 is TGTGCCAGCAGCTTGGGACAAGCCCAGTACTTC.

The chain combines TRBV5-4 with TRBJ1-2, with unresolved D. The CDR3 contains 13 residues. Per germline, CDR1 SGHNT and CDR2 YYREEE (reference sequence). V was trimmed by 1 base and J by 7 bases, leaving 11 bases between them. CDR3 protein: CASSLKEEGGYTF. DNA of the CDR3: TGTGCCAGCAGCTTGAAGGAAGAGGGTGGCTACACCTTC.

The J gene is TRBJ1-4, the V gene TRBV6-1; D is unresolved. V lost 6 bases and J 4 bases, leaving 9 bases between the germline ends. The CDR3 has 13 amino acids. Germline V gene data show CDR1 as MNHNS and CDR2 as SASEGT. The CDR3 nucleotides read TGTGCCAGCAGGCTGCAGATTAATGAAAAACTGTTTTTT. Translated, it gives CASRLQINEKLFF.

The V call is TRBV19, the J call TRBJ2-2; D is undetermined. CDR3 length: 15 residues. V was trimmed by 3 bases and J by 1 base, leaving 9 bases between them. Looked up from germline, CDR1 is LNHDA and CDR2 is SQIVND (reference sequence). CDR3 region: CASSMVDGNTGELFF. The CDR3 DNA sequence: TGTGCCAGTAGTATGGTCGACGGGAACACCGGGGAGCTGTTTTTT.

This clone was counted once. CDR3 nucleotide sequence: TGTGCCAGCAGTGAATGGGGCCTCAATCAGCCCCAGCATTTT. Its protein product is CASSEWGLNQPQHF. The gene calls are TRBV2 and TRBJ1-5; a weak D match, TRBD1 (5 bases). The germline gives CDR1 SNHLY, CDR2 FYNNEI. This CDR3 comprises 14 residues. V lost 2 bases, J lost 3 bases, and 8 bases lay in between. Full variable domain (remainder filled in from reference TRBV2 and TRBJ1-5): EPEVTQTPSHQVTQMGQEVILRCVPISNHLYFYWYRQILGQKVEFLVSFYNNEISEKSEIFDDQFSVERPDGSNFTLKIRSTKLEDSAMYFCASSEWGLNQPQHFGDGTRLSIL.

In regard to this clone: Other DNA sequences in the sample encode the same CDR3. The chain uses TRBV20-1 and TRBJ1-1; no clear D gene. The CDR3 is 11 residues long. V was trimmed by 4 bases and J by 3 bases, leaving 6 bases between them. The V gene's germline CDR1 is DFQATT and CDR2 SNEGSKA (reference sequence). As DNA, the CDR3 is TGCAGTGCTAACCTCTACACTGAAGCTTTCTTT. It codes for CSANLYTEAFF.

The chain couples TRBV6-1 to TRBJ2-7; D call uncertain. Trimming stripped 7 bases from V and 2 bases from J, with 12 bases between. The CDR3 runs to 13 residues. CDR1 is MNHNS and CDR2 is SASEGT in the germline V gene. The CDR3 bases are TGTGCCAGCACGCGCTACTCCACCTACGAGCAGTACTTC. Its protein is CASTRYSTYEQYF.

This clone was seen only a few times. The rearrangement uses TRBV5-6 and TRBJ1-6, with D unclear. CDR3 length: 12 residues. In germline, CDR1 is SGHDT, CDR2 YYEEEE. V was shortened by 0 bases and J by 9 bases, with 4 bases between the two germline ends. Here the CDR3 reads CASSLEGSPLHF. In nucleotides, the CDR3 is TGTGCCAGCAGCTTGGAAGGTTCACCCCTCCACTTT.

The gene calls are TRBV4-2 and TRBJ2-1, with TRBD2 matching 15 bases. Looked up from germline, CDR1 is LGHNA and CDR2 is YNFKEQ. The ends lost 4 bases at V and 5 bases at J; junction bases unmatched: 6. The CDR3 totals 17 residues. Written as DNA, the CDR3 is TGTGCCAGCAGCCTCTGGACTAGCGGGGGGGCCGACAATGAGCAGTTCTTC. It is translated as CASSLWTSGGADNEQFF.

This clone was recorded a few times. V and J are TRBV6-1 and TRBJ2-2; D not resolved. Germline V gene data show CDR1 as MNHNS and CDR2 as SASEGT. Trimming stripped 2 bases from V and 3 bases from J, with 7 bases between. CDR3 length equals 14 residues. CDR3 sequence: CASSEIPDTGELFF. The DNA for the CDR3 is TGTGCCAGCAGTGAAATCCCCGACACCGGGGAGCTGTTTTTT.

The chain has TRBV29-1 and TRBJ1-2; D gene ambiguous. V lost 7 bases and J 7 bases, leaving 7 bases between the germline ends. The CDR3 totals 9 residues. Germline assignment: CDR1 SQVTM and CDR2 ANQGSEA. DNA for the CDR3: TGCAGCGCCTCGGGTGGCTACACCTTC. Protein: CSASGGYTF.

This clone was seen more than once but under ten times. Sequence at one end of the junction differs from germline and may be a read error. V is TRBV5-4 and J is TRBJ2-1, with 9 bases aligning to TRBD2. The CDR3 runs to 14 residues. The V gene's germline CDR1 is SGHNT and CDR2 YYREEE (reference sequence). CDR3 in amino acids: CATSGGSSYNEQFF. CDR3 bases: TGTGCCACCAGCGGGGGGAGCTCCTACAATGAGCAGTTCTTC.